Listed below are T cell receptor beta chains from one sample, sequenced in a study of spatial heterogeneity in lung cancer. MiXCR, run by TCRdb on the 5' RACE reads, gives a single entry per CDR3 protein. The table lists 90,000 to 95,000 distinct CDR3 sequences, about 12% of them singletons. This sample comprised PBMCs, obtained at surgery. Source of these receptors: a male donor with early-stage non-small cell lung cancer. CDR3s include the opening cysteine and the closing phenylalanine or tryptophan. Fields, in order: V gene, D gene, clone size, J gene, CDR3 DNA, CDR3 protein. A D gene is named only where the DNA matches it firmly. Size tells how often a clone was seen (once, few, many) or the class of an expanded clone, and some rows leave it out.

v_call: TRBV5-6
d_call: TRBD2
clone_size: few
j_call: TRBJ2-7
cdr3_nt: TGTGCCAGCAGCTTCGGACTAGCGGTCCACGAGCAGTACTTC
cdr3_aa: CASSFGLAVHEQYF

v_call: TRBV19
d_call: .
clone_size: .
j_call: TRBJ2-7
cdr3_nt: TGTGCCAGTAGTATATCCCGGACTGGGTACGAGCAGTACTTC
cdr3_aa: CASSISRTGYEQYF

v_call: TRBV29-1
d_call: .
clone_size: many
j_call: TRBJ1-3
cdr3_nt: TGCAGCGTTGCAGGGGCTGGAAACACCATATATTTT
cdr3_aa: CSVAGAGNTIYF

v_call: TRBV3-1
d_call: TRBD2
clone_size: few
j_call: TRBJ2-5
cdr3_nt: TGTGCCAGCAGCCGCACCCGGGCTAGCGGAGGTCCGATCCAAGAGACCCAGTACTTC
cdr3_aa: CASSRTRASGGPIQETQYF

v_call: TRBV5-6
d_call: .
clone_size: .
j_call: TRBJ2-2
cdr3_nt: TGTGCCAGCAGCTTGTCCCTCACGAACACCGGGGAGCTGTTTTTT
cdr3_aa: CASSLSLTNTGELFF

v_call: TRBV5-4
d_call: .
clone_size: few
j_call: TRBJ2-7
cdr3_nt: TGTGCCAGCAGCGTGCAACTCTCCTACGAGCAGTACTTC
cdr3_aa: CASSVQLSYEQYF

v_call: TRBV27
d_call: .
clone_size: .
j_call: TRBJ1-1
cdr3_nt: TGTGCCAGCAGTTTGTTTGGGCTAGGCACTGAAGCTTTCTTT
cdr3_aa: CASSLFGLGTEAFF

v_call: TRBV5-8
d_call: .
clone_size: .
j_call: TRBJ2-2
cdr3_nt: TGTGCCAGCAGGCGGGGGCCGAACACCGGGGAGCTGTTTTTT
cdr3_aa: CASRRGPNTGELFF

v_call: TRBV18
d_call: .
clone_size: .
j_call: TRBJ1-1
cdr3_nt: TGTGCCAGCTCACGGGGCGGATCCACTGAAGCTTTCTTT
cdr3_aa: CASSRGGSTEAFF

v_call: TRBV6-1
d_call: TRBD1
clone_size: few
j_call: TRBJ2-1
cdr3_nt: TGTGCCAGCAGTTTTTCAACAGGGGCCAACTACAATGAGCAGTTCTTC
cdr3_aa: CASSFSTGANYNEQFF

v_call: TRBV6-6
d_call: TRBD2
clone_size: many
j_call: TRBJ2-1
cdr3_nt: TGTGCCAGCAGCGCGCGGGGGGGCCGAGTCGATGAGCAGTTCTTC
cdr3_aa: CASSARGGRVDEQFF

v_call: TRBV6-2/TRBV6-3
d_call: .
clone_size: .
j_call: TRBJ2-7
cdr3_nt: TGTGCCAGCAGTCCTGGAGCGCATACCTACGAGCAGTACTTC
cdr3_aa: CASSPGAHTYEQYF

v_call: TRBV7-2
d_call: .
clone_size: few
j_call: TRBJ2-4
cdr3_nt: TGTGCCAGCAGCTCCCGGGGTCTAGCTCGATACTTC
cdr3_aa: CASSSRGLARYF

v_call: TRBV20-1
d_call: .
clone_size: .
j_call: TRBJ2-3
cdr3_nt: TGCAGTGCTAGGTGGGGTACGCAGTATTTT
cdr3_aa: CSARWGTQYF

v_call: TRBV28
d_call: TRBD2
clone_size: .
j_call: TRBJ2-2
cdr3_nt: TGTGCCAGTACCACCACTGGAGCGGGGACCCGGGAGCTGTTTTTT
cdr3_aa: CASTTTGAGTRELFF

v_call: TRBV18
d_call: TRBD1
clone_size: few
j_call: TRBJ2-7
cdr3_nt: TGTGCCAGCTCACTCAGGAATCCGGGACAGGGGGCTGGGGAGCAGTACTTC
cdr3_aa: CASSLRNPGQGAGEQYF

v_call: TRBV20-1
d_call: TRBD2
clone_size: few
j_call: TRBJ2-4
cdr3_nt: TGCAGTCCCAGAGTGACTAGCGTCGCCAAAAACATTCAGTACTTC
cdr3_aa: CSPRVTSVAKNIQYF